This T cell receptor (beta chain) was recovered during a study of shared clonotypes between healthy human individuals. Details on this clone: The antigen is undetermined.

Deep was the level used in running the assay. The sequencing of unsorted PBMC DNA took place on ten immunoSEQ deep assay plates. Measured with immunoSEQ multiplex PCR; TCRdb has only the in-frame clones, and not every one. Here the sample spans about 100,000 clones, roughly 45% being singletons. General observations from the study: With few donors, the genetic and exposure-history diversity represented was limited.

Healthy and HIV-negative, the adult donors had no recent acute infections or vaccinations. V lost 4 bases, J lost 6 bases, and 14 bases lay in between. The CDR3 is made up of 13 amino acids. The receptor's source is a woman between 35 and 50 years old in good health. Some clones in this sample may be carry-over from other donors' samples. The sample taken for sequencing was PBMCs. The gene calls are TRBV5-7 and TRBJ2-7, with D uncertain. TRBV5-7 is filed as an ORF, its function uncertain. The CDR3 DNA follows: TGTGCCAGCAGCCCGACCCGTTGGACCGAGCAGTACTTC. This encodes CASSPTRWTEQYF.